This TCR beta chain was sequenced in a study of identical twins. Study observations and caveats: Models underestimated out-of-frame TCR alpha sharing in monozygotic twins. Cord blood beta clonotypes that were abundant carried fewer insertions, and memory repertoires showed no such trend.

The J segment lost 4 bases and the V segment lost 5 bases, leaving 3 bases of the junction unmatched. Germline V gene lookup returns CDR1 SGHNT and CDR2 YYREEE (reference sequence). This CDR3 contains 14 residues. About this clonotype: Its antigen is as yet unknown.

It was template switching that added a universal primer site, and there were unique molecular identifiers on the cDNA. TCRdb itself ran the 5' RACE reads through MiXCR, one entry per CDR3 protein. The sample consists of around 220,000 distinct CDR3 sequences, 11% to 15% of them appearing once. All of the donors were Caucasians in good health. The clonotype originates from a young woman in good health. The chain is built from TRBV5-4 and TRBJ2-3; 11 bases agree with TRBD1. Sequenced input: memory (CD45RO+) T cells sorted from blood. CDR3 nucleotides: TGTGCCAGCAGGAGGACAGGGGGCTCAGATACGCAGTATTTT. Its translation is CASRRTGGSDTQYF. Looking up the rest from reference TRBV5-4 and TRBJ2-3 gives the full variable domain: ETGVTQSPTHLIKTRGQQVTLRCSSQSGHNTVSWYQQALGQGPQFIFQYYREEENGRGNFPPRFSGLQFPNYSSELNVNALELDDSALYLCASRRTGGSDTQYFGPGTRLTVL.